This entry lists 24 T cell receptor beta chains sequenced from one sample in a study of T-cell memory formation after mild COVID-19 (dated by TCRdb to the early 2020s). Library preparation employed 5' RACE. Sequencing relied on an Illumina NovaSeq 6000. TCRdb redid the processing of the public reads, applying fastp at Q25 and MiXCR, and retained in-frame beta chains. Rows matching on CDR3 protein sequence are summarized as one entry with the most common DNA and genes. The sample table contains over 450,000 distinct CDR3 sequences; only one count was recorded for around 21% of them. 12% of the sample is held by the ten biggest clonotypes. Sequenced: PBMCs or a T cell subset sorted from them (not recorded which). These receptors were collected from an adult woman who had mild COVID-19 (a few samples of this study predate the infection). The sample titles of this study are shuffled in the database, so cell type and time point are left out; the donor was told from shared clones.

This clonotype was counted between two and nine times. The chain links TRBV7-2 to TRBJ1-2; D perhaps matches TRBD1 (6 bases). CDR1 and CDR2 from the germline V gene are SGHTA and FQGNSA. V lost 5 bases to trimming and J lost 8 bases, with 21 bases between them. The CDR3 has 15 residues. The CDR3 DNA reads TGTGCCAGCAGCCACCGGGACACCGGAGCCCGGGGCTACACCTTC. Amino acids: CASSHRDTGARGYTF.

The chain recombines TRBV30 with TRBJ2-2; D remains ambiguous. The CDR3 is made up of 13 amino acids. The germline V gene encodes CDR1 GTSNPN and CDR2 SVGIG (reference sequence). V was pared by 5 bases and J by 7 bases, with 14 bases between. CDR3 protein: CAWARDEVGELFF. In DNA, the CDR3 is TGTGCCTGGGCCCGTGATGAGGTCGGGGAGCTGTTTTTT. The full variable domain, rest sourced from reference TRBV30 and TRBJ2-2, is SQTIHQWPATLVQPVGSPLSLECTVEGTSNPNLYWYRQAAGRGLQLLFYSVGIGQISSEVPQNLSASRPQDRQFILSSKKLLLSDSGFYLCAWARDEVGELFFGEGSRLTVL.

In this sample, this clonotype turned up a few times. This sequence joins TRBV24-1 and TRBJ2-2, with D perhaps TRBD1 (6 bases). Trimming stripped 5 bases from V and 5 bases from J, with 11 bases between. The CDR3 extends over 14 amino acids. Germline CDR1 is KGHDR and CDR2 is SFDVKD. The CDR3 sequence: CATSGWGRTGELFF. As DNA, the CDR3 is TGTGCCACCAGTGGCTGGGGGCGGACCGGGGAGCTGTTTTTT.

The chain couples TRBV20-1 to TRBJ2-1; 8 bases are shared with TRBD2. V shed 0 bases, J shed 0 bases, and the junction held 7 bases outside the gene matches. In germline, CDR1 is DFQATT, CDR2 SNEGSKA (reference sequence). The CDR3 sequence is 17 residues long. CDR3 protein: CSARDFTSGGSYNEQFF. CDR3 bases: TGCAGTGCTAGAGACTTCACTAGCGGAGGCTCCTACAATGAGCAGTTCTTC.

This clonotype occurred a few times. The V and J genes are TRBV5-1 and TRBJ1-5; no firm D call. Germline V gene sequence: CDR1 SGHRS, CDR2 YFSETQ. The CDR3 is 15 residues long. Trimming removed 5 bases from V and 3 bases from J, with 15 bases in between. The CDR3 region has the DNA TGCGCCAGCAGGAGCGGGGTCAATGCCAATCAGCCCCAGCATTTT. Amino acids: CASRSGVNANQPQHF.

This clonotype turned up a few times. V is TRBV30 and J is TRBJ1-6; TRBD1 might be the D (5 bases). This CDR3 spans 13 amino acids. Germline lookup yields CDR1 GTSNPN and CDR2 SVGIG (reference sequence). The V gene lost 3 bases and the J gene lost 8 bases, with 11 bases spanning the gap. CDR3 sequence: CAWRRQWDSPLHF. Written as DNA, the CDR3 is TGTGCCTGGAGGAGACAGTGGGATTCACCCCTCCACTTT.

The CDR3 loop is CASSSTGQPQHF. DNA for the CDR3: TGTGCCAGTAGTTCAACAGGTCAGCCCCAGCATTTT. The rearrangement links TRBV19 to TRBJ1-5; D possibly corresponds to TRBD1 (5 bases). V was clipped by 5 bases and J by 6 bases, with 8 bases between them. Looked up from germline, CDR1 is LNHDA and CDR2 is SQIVND (reference sequence). The CDR3 totals 12 residues.

The chain joins TRBV29-1 to TRBJ2-7, with D tentatively TRBD1 (6 bases). The germline CDR1 and CDR2 sequences are SQVTM and ANQGSEA. The germline V and J ends were trimmed by 7 bases and 3 bases, with 7 bases remaining between them. This CDR3 is built from 10 residues. CDR3 amino acids: CSAQGYEQYF. In DNA form, the CDR3 reads TGCAGCGCACAGGGCTACGAGCAGTACTTC.

This clonotype occurred many times. The genes are TRBV12-3 or TRBV12-4 and TRBJ1-1; a weak D match, TRBD1 (5 bases). V was trimmed by 6 bases and J by 5 bases, leaving 13 bases between them. The CDR3 is 13 residues long. Written as DNA, the CDR3 is TGTGCCAGCAGCTGGACGGGGGGGACTGAAGCTTTCTTT. Translating it yields CASSWTGGTEAFF.

The chain couples TRBV6-5 to TRBJ2-2; D tentatively reads TRBD1 or TRBD2 (7 bases each). The CDR3 length is 16 residues. Germline lookup yields CDR1 MNHEY and CDR2 SVGAGI. V lost 0 bases and J lost 4, with 12 bases in between. CDR3 residues: CASSYSQGGSTGELFF. CDR3 DNA sequence: TGTGCCAGCAGTTACTCCCAGGGGGGGAGCACCGGGGAGCTGTTTTTT.

The chain employs TRBV12-3 or TRBV12-4 and TRBJ2-5; D uncertain. The CDR3 is 14 residues long. V lost 3 bases, J lost 5 bases, and 13 bases lay in between. The chain's CDR3 is CASSFVANGETQYF. CDR3 bases: TGTGCCAGCAGTTTTGTTGCTAACGGGGAGACCCAGTACTTC.

The rearrangement uses TRBV20-1 and TRBJ2-7; D possibly corresponds to TRBD1 (6 bases). V was shortened by 5 bases and J by 0 bases, with 17 bases between the two germline ends. CDR1 and CDR2 (germline): DFQATT, SNEGSKA (reference sequence). CDR3 length: 15 amino acids. CDR3 sequence (DNA): TGCAGTGCTCCCGACCCAGACAGGCCCTCCTACGAGCAGTACTTC. Translated: CSAPDPDRPSYEQYF.

V and J are TRBV6-5 and TRBJ1-1; a weak D match, TRBD1 (6 bases). Germline values: CDR1 MNHEY, CDR2 SVGAGI. V dropped 5 bases and J dropped 1 base, with 17 bases sitting between them. The CDR3 runs 16 residues. This CDR3 reads CASSQKTGTPNTEAFF. CDR3 DNA: TGTGCCAGCAGTCAAAAAACCGGGACACCGAACACTGAAGCTTTCTTT.

The chain combines TRBV6-2 or TRBV6-3 with TRBJ2-7; no reliable D call. CDR1 and CDR2 (germline): MNHEY, SVGEGT. Trimming pared 6 bases from V and 1 base from J, leaving 10 bases between. This CDR3 has 13 amino acids. The CDR3 nucleotides are TGTGCCAGCAGGACCTGGGGTTCCTACGAGCAGTACTTC. As protein: CASRTWGSYEQYF.

This rearrangement joins TRBV11-3 to TRBJ2-1, with 10 bases fitting TRBD2. The CDR3 has 17 residues. Unmatched junction bases numbered 7, after V lost 1 base and J lost 4 bases. Germline-derived CDR1 and CDR2 are SGHNT and YENEEA. CDR3 DNA sequence: TGTGCCAGCAGCTTAGGGTCAGCGGGAGGGGGGTACAATGAGCAGTTCTTC. Translated, it gives CASSLGSAGGGYNEQFF. Full variable domain (missing parts from reference TRBV11-3 and TRBJ2-1): EAGVVQSPRYKIIEKKQPVAFWCNPISGHNTLYWYLQNLGQGPELLIRYENEEAVDDSQLPKDRFSAERLKGVDSTLKIQPAELGDSAVYLCASSLGSAGGGYNEQFFGPGTRLTVL.

V usage is TRBV6-5 and J usage is TRBJ2-3; 13 nucleotides match TRBD2. Germline-derived CDR1 and CDR2 are MNHEY and SVGAGI. The CDR3 sequence is 15 residues long. Germline trimming cut 2 bases from V and 4 bases from J; bases unmatched to any gene: 0. The CDR3 protein is CASSYGTSGADTQYF. The CDR3 coding sequence is TGTGCCAGCAGTTACGGGACTAGCGGGGCAGATACGCAGTATTTT.

The sample holds a few counts of this clonotype. This rearrangement joins TRBV10-3 to TRBJ2-4; the match to TRBD1 covers 11 bases. Germline CDR1 ENHRY, CDR2 SYGVKD. Trimming removed 2 bases from V and 6 bases from J; junction bases left unmatched: 3. CDR3 length: 15 amino acids. The CDR3 protein is CAISEDGTGGNIQYF. CDR3 DNA: TGTGCCATCAGTGAGGATGGGACAGGGGGAAACATTCAGTACTTC.

The genes are TRBV5-1 and TRBJ2-5; no firm D call. The germline gives CDR1 SGHRS, CDR2 YFSETQ. The CDR3 is made up of 12 amino acids. The V and J ends lost 5 bases and 4 bases respectively, with 9 bases between them. The CDR3 spells CASRNSRETQYF. The CDR3 DNA follows: TGCGCCAGCAGAAATTCGCGAGAGACCCAGTACTTC.

This clonotype was seen more than once but under ten times. The chain is built from TRBV20-1 and TRBJ1-4; 10 bases are a match to TRBD1. V shed 6 bases, J shed 4 bases, and the junction held 2 bases outside the gene matches. CDR1 is DFQATT, CDR2 SNEGSKA, per germline (reference sequence). This CDR3 comprises 13 residues. CDR3 residues: CSAGTGVNEKLFF. As DNA, the CDR3 is TGCAGTGCGGGGACAGGGGTTAATGAAAAACTGTTTTTT.

V usage is TRBV29-1 and J usage is TRBJ1-2, with D unresolved. Trimming took off 3 bases at V and 8 bases at J, with 19 bases between the two ends. This CDR3 has 14 residues. The germline V gene encodes CDR1 SQVTM and CDR2 ANQGSEA. CDR3 sequence (DNA): TGCAGCGTTGATAGTTCGCCGGCGGAGGGAGGCTACACCTTC. It yields the protein CSVDSSPAEGGYTF.

The chain has TRBV20-1 and TRBJ2-1, with a tentative D call TRBD1 (5 bases). This CDR3 comprises 14 residues. Germline-derived CDR1 and CDR2 are DFQATT and SNEGSKA (reference sequence). V gave up 2 bases and J gave up 3 bases, with 11 bases separating them. CDR3 coding DNA: TGCAGTGCTAGAAGCCCGACAGTCTACAATGAGCAGTTCTTC. This codes for CSARSPTVYNEQFF.

The CDR3: CASSPQNGYYGYTF. The CDR3 nucleotides are TGTGCCAGCAGCCCTCAAAACGGATACTATGGCTACACCTTC. This sequence joins TRBV9 and TRBJ1-2; D gene ambiguous. Germline V gene lookup returns CDR1 SGDLS and CDR2 YYNGEE. The V end was cut by 4 bases, the J end by 3 bases, with 13 bases between. The CDR3 loop spans 14 amino acids.

This chain uses TRBV19 with TRBJ2-3, with D hard to call. CDR3 length equals 12 residues. CDR1 is LNHDA, CDR2 SQIVND, per germline (reference sequence). Trimming cost V 6 bases and J 1 base, with 5 bases left between them. The CDR3 sequence is CASRECTDTQYF. The CDR3 coding sequence is TGTGCCAGTAGGGAGTGCACAGATACGCAGTATTTT.

The chain couples TRBV7-9 to TRBJ2-5, with D perhaps TRBD2 (7 bases). Trimming pared 4 bases from V and 2 bases from J, leaving 14 bases between. The CDR3 has 15 amino acids. Germline values: CDR1 SEHNR, CDR2 FQNEAQ (reference sequence). For the CDR3, the DNA is TGTGCCAGCAGCTCGTGGGGGGGCGCACAAGAGACCCAGTACTTC. Translated: CASSSWGGAQETQYF.